A selection of T cell receptor beta chains follows, all from one sample in a study. TCRdb analysed the RT-PCR reads with MiXCR anew, one entry per CDR3 protein. The sample yields about 700,000 distinct CDR3 sequences, 14% seen once. The sample was memory CD4+ T cells from blood. The receptors were sampled from a female donor in good health, serving as a healthy control. Each CDR3 is given with its conserved first and last residue. A D gene is named only where the DNA matches it firmly. Clone sizes are given selectively: once, few, many, or a class where the clone is expanded.

J | size | V | D | DNA | CDR3
TRBJ2-7 | many | TRBV7-2 | TRBD2 | TGTGCCAGCAGCCTACAGGGGACTAGCGGCTACGAGCAGTACTTC | CASSLQGTSGYEQYF
TRBJ1-2 | few | TRBV4-1 | . | TGCGCCAGCAGCCAAGAAGGGACCCTCTATGGCTACACCTTC | CASSQEGTLYGYTF
TRBJ1-6 | . | TRBV12-3/TRBV12-4 | . | TGTGCCAGCAGTTTCTGGGGGGCAAATTCACCCCTCCACTTT | CASSFWGANSPLHF
TRBJ2-1 | many | TRBV6-2/TRBV6-3 | TRBD2 | TGTGCCAGCAGTCCTCTTCCGAGGGAGGGCGGCTTTGAGCAGTTCTTC | CASSPLPREGGFEQFF
TRBJ1-2 | few | TRBV5-6 | TRBD1 | TGTGCCAGCAGCTTGGGTGGGACAGCCTATGGCTACACCTTC | CASSLGGTAYGYTF
TRBJ1-6 | . | TRBV28 | TRBD1 | TGTGCCAGCATCTGGGGACAGGGGTCTTCACCCCTCCACTTT | CASIWGQGSSPLHF
TRBJ1-5 | . | TRBV12-3/TRBV12-4 | TRBD1 | TGTGCCAGCAGCCGACAGGGTCGAGATCAGCCCCAGCATTTT | CASSRQGRDQPQHF
TRBJ1-4 | many | TRBV18 | . | TGTGCCAGCTCACCATTTGTCGTTGAGGGTGAAAAACTGTTTTTT | CASSPFVVEGEKLFF
TRBJ2-7 | few | TRBV11-2 | TRBD1 | TGTGCCAGCAGCTTAGATTGGACAGGGACCAACGAGCAGTACTTC | CASSLDWTGTNEQYF
TRBJ1-1 | many | TRBV6-5 | TRBD1 | TGTGCCAGCAGTTACGGATGGGCAGGGGGCACTGAAGCTTTCTTT | CASSYGWAGGTEAFF
TRBJ2-7 | . | TRBV15 | . | TGTGCCACCAGCAGAGGCAGGGTTGAGGACGAGCAGTACTTC | CATSRGRVEDEQYF
TRBJ1-4 | . | TRBV4-3 | . | TGCGCCAGCAGCCGATCGACGTTCAGGGGTTCTCCGAATGAAAAACTGTTTTTT | CASSRSTFRGSPNEKLFF
TRBJ2-1 | few | TRBV24-1 | TRBD2 | TGTGCCACCAGTCATCCTAGCGGGAGTATTGTTGATGAGCAGTTCTTC | CATSHPSGSIVDEQFF
TRBJ2-3 | . | TRBV7-8 | TRBD2 | TGTGCCAGCAGCTTAGCATCTAGCGGGAGCACAGATACGCAGTATTTT | CASSLASSGSTDTQYF
TRBJ1-2 | many | TRBV29-1 | . | TGCAGCGTTGAAGTCGAGGGGGTGTATGGCTACACCTTC | CSVEVEGVYGYTF
TRBJ1-1 | . | TRBV29-1 | . | TGCAGCGTTGATCACAGTTATTGGAACACTGAAGCTTTCTTT | CSVDHSYWNTEAFF
TRBJ2-7 | . | TRBV12-3/TRBV12-4 | . | TGTGCCAGTTGTTCGGGAGAATCCTACGAGCAGTACTTC | CASCSGESYEQYF
TRBJ2-3 | . | TRBV9 | TRBD2 | TGTGCCAGCAGCAGACGAGGGGACTACACCACAGATACGCAGTATTTT | CASSRRGDYTTDTQYF
TRBJ2-1 | . | TRBV10-3 | . | TGTGCCATCAGTGAGTCGAAGGGGCTAGCCGGTGAGCAGTTCTTC | CAISESKGLAGEQFF
TRBJ2-5 | many | TRBV12-3/TRBV12-4 | TRBD1 | TGTGCCAGCAGCTTAGGACAGGGCCCGTCGGAGACCCAGTACTTC | CASSLGQGPSETQYF
TRBJ2-5 | once | TRBV14 | . | TGTGCCAGCAGCCAAGAAGGTCGGACGGACAGCTTCTACCAAGAGACCCAGTACTTC | CASSQEGRTDSFYQETQYF
TRBJ2-2 | . | TRBV27 | . | TGTGCCAGCAGCCGGGCAGGGAGAAACACCGGGGAGCTGTTTTTT | CASSRAGRNTGELFF
TRBJ2-3 | . | TRBV12-3/TRBV12-4 | TRBD2 | TGTGCCAGCAGTTTAGCGTTGGGGACTAGTAGCACCTATTTT | CASSLALGTSSTYF
TRBJ2-5 | . | TRBV20-1 | . | TGCAGTGCTAGGGTTGTAGGGCAAGAGACCCAGTACTTC | CSARVVGQETQYF
TRBJ2-2 | . | TRBV6-5 | . | TGTGCCAGCAGAGTACGGGGGGCGGCCGGGGAGCTGTTTTTT | CASRVRGAAGELFF
TRBJ2-7 | many | TRBV5-1 | TRBD2 | TGCGCCAGCAGCGATTTGACGGGAGGAACAAAGTACGAGCAGTACTTC | CASSDLTGGTKYEQYF
TRBJ1-5 | . | TRBV7-2 | . | TGTGCCAGCAGCTTAATTAGGGAAAGCAATCAGCCCCAGCATTTT | CASSLIRESNQPQHF
TRBJ2-7 | many | TRBV10-3 | TRBD1 | TGTGCCATCAGTGAGGACAGGGCGAGGTCCTACGAGCAGTACTTC | CAISEDRARSYEQYF
TRBJ2-7 | . | TRBV9 | . | TGTGCCAGCAGCGCCGCCGGGACTTACGACGAGCAGTACTTC | CASSAAGTYDEQYF
TRBJ1-1 | few | TRBV28 | . | TGTGCCAGCAGTTTAAGTGGGAGCGGGACTGGAGCTTTCTTT | CASSLSGSGTGAFF
TRBJ2-2 | few | TRBV6-2/TRBV6-3 | . | TGTGCCAGCAGACCAGGGTCCGGGGAGCTGTTTTTT | CASRPGSGELFF
TRBJ2-1 | . | TRBV6-9 | . | TGTGCCAGCAGTTATTCCGAGGGCGAGGTTGGGGGGATCAATGAGCAGTTCTTC | CASSYSEGEVGGINEQFF
TRBJ1-1 | . | TRBV11-2 | . | TGTGCCAGCAGCTTCTCTTTCGCCGTTGAAGCTTTCTTT | CASSFSFAVEAFF
TRBJ2-4 | . | TRBV10-3 | TRBD1 | TGTGCCATCAGATATCCGGGACAGTTCCCTGCCAAAAACATTCAGTACTTC | CAIRYPGQFPAKNIQYF
TRBJ2-2 | . | TRBV5-1 | . | TGCGCCAGCAGCGGCAGGACAGACACCGGGGAGCTGTTTTTT | CASSGRTDTGELFF
TRBJ1-1 | few | TRBV11-1 | . | TGTGCCAGCCGCCTTGGTTGGACAGAGAACACTGAAGCTTTCTTT | CASRLGWTENTEAFF
TRBJ2-7 | . | TRBV18 | TRBD1 | TGTGCCAGCTCACCACCGGGACAGGGGCGCCAAAACTCCTACGAGCAGTACTTC | CASSPPGQGRQNSYEQYF
TRBJ1-5 | few | TRBV5-5 | . | TGTGCCAGCAGCCCCTGGGGATACAATCAGCCCCAGCATTTT | CASSPWGYNQPQHF
TRBJ2-6 | . | TRBV6-6 | TRBD1 | TGTGCCAGCAGCGATCCCTCGGGACAGGCAATTTCTGGGGCCAACGTCCTGACTTTC | CASSDPSGQAISGANVLTF
TRBJ1-1 | many | TRBV20-1 | . | TGCAGTGCTAGAAGAGGGAAAGGGATGAACACTGAAGCTTTCTTT | CSARRGKGMNTEAFF
TRBJ1-4 | few | TRBV20-1 | . | TGCAGTGCTAGAGTTCCCGGTTCTGATGAAAAACTGTTTTTT | CSARVPGSDEKLFF
TRBJ2-7 | . | TRBV7-9 | TRBD1 | TGTGCCAGCAGCTTATCCGCAGGGGGCGGCGAGCAGTACTTC | CASSLSAGGGEQYF
TRBJ2-1 | few | TRBV20-1 | TRBD1 | TGCAGTGCGGAAAGTTTCAAGGGACAGGGGACCGGGAATGAGCAGTTCTTC | CSAESFKGQGTGNEQFF
TRBJ2-7 | few | TRBV5-1 | . | TGCGCCAGCAGTCAGGGGGGCGGGAAGTACTACGAGCAGTACTTC | CASSQGGGKYYEQYF
TRBJ2-5 | many | TRBV12-3/TRBV12-4 | . | TGTGCCAGCAGTTTTAGCGGCCCTCAAGAGACCCAGTACTTC | CASSFSGPQETQYF
TRBJ1-1 | . | TRBV20-1 | TRBD1 | TGCAGTGCTGGAAACAGGGGGGTGTCCATAACTGAAGCTTTCTTT | CSAGNRGVSITEAFF